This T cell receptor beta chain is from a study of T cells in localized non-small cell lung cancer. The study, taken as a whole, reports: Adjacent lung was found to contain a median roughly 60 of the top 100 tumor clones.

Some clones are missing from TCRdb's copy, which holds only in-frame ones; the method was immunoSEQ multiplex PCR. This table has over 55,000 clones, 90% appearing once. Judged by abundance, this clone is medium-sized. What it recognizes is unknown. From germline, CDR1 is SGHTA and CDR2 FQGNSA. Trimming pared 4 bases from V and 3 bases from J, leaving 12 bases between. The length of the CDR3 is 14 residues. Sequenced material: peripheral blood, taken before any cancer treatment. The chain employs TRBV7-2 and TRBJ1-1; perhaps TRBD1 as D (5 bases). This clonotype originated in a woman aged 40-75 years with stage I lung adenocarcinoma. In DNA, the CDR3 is TGTGCCAGCAGCTACCGGGGGGAGTACACTGAAGCTTTCTTT. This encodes CASSYRGEYTEAFF.